Listed below are T cell receptor beta chains from one sample, sequenced in a study of T cells in Graves' hyperthyroidism and ophthalmopathy. One entry per CDR3 protein, called by TCRdb with MiXCR from the multiplex PCR reads. The sample contains 700,000 to 950,000 distinct CDR3 sequences, approximately 36% of which appear only once. The sequencing sample was made of blood. These receptors were taken from a woman aged 40 to 50 with Graves' hyperthyroidism. The CDR3 runs from the conserved cysteine through the conserved F or W. Fields, in order: D gene, V gene, CDR3 length, J gene, clone size, CDR3 protein, CDR3 DNA. The D gene is left open where the match is weak. Not every row has a clone size; where given, it reads once, few, many or a size class.

d_call: TRBD1
v_call: TRBV5-5
cdr3_length: 17
j_call: TRBJ1-3
clone_size: few
cdr3_aa: CASSQTSTGGNGNTIYF
cdr3_nt: TGTGCCAGCAGCCAAACATCGACAGGGGGAAATGGAAACACCATATATTTT

d_call: .
v_call: TRBV9
cdr3_length: 13
j_call: TRBJ2-2
clone_size: .
cdr3_aa: CASSVEGNGELFF
cdr3_nt: TGTGCCAGCAGCGTCGAGGGAAACGGGGAGCTGTTTTTT

d_call: TRBD1
v_call: TRBV20-1
cdr3_length: 13
j_call: TRBJ2-7
clone_size: .
cdr3_aa: CRAGQDNYNEQYF
cdr3_nt: TGCAGGGCCGGACAGGACAACTACAATGAGCAGTACTTC

d_call: .
v_call: TRBV10-3
cdr3_length: 14
j_call: TRBJ1-1
clone_size: .
cdr3_aa: CAISHSGGGTEAFF
cdr3_nt: TGTGCCATCAGTCACTCCGGAGGGGGCACTGAAGCTTTCTTT

d_call: .
v_call: TRBV7-9
cdr3_length: 13
j_call: TRBJ1-1
clone_size: many
cdr3_aa: CASSPLQGGEAFF
cdr3_nt: TGTGCCAGCAGCCCGCTACAGGGTGGGGAAGCTTTCTTT

d_call: TRBD1
v_call: TRBV2
cdr3_length: 14
j_call: TRBJ1-5
clone_size: .
cdr3_aa: CASNPAGGHQPQHF
cdr3_nt: TGTGCCAGCAACCCCGCAGGGGGTCATCAGCCCCAGCATTTT

d_call: .
v_call: TRBV15
cdr3_length: 15
j_call: TRBJ1-1
clone_size: many
cdr3_aa: CATSERSGGGTEAFF
cdr3_nt: TGTGCCACCAGCGAAAGGAGTGGGGGCGGGACTGAAGCTTTCTTT

d_call: .
v_call: TRBV6-6
cdr3_length: 16
j_call: TRBJ1-4
clone_size: few
cdr3_aa: CASSFSPGQGNEKLFF
cdr3_nt: TGTGCCAGCAGTTTTTCGCCGGGCCAGGGAAATGAAAAACTGTTTTTT

d_call: .
v_call: TRBV4-3
cdr3_length: 15
j_call: TRBJ1-2
clone_size: .
cdr3_aa: CASSQDEGRNYGYTF
cdr3_nt: TGCGCCAGCAGCCAAGATGAAGGCAGGAACTATGGCTACACCTTC

d_call: .
v_call: TRBV6-2/TRBV6-3
cdr3_length: 13
j_call: TRBJ1-2
clone_size: many
cdr3_aa: CASRKTTNYGYTF
cdr3_nt: TGTGCCAGCAGGAAGACAACTAACTATGGCTACACCTTC

d_call: TRBD1
v_call: TRBV4-3
cdr3_length: 16
j_call: TRBJ1-6
clone_size: .
cdr3_aa: CASSQLLTGRYSPLHF
cdr3_nt: TGCGCCAGCAGCCAATTGTTGACAGGGAGATATTCACCCCTCCACTTT

d_call: .
v_call: TRBV15
cdr3_length: 12
j_call: TRBJ1-2
clone_size: .
cdr3_aa: CATSSARLAHTF
cdr3_nt: TGTGCCACCAGCAGTGCTCGACTAGCCCACACCTTC

d_call: .
v_call: TRBV19
cdr3_length: 14
j_call: TRBJ2-7
clone_size: .
cdr3_aa: CASSKIDSSYEQYF
cdr3_nt: TGTGCCAGTAGTAAAATCGACAGCTCCTACGAGCAGTACTTC

d_call: .
v_call: TRBV20-1
cdr3_length: 13
j_call: TRBJ2-5
clone_size: many
cdr3_aa: CSAPNPGGETQYF
cdr3_nt: TGCAGTGCTCCCAACCCCGGGGGAGAGACCCAGTACTTC

d_call: .
v_call: TRBV29-1
cdr3_length: 16
j_call: TRBJ1-1
clone_size: .
cdr3_aa: CSVGGIKQDPNTEAFF
cdr3_nt: TGCAGCGTTGGGGGAATAAAACAGGACCCGAACACTGAAGCTTTCTTT

d_call: TRBD1
v_call: TRBV6-5
cdr3_length: 17
j_call: TRBJ1-5
clone_size: .
cdr3_aa: CASSYIALTGGRQPQHF
cdr3_nt: TGTGCCAGCAGTTACATAGCCCTGACAGGGGGTAGGCAGCCCCAGCATTTT

d_call: .
v_call: TRBV5-1
cdr3_length: 11
j_call: TRBJ2-7
clone_size: many
cdr3_aa: CASSENYEQYF
cdr3_nt: TGCGCCAGCAGCGAAAACTACGAGCAGTACTTC

d_call: .
v_call: TRBV18
cdr3_length: 14
j_call: TRBJ1-4
clone_size: .
cdr3_aa: CASSPRGLNEKLFF
cdr3_nt: TGTGCCAGCTCACCACGTGGTCTCAATGAAAAACTGTTTTTT

d_call: .
v_call: TRBV20-1
cdr3_length: 12
j_call: TRBJ1-1
clone_size: many
cdr3_aa: CSATPGTTEAFF
cdr3_nt: TGCAGTGCTACACCGGGGACCACTGAAGCTTTCTTT

d_call: TRBD2
v_call: TRBV20-1
cdr3_length: 15
j_call: TRBJ2-7
clone_size: .
cdr3_aa: CSAMGLAGGGYEQYF
cdr3_nt: TGCAGTGCTATGGGGCTAGCGGGAGGTGGTTACGAGCAGTACTTC

d_call: .
v_call: TRBV5-1
cdr3_length: 15
j_call: TRBJ1-4
clone_size: .
cdr3_aa: CASSGQTGVNEKLFF
cdr3_nt: TGCGCCAGCAGCGGACAGACAGGCGTTAATGAAAAACTGTTTTTT

d_call: TRBD2
v_call: TRBV7-2
cdr3_length: 14
j_call: TRBJ2-7
clone_size: once
cdr3_aa: CASSPSGGYSEQYF
cdr3_nt: TGTGCCAGCAGCCCTAGCGGGGGGTATAGCGAGCAGTACTTC

d_call: .
v_call: TRBV25-1
cdr3_length: 17
j_call: TRBJ2-5
clone_size: many
cdr3_aa: CASSESGKRVTQETQYF
cdr3_nt: TGTGCCAGCAGTGAAAGTGGGAAACGGGTAACACAAGAGACCCAGTACTTC

d_call: TRBD1
v_call: TRBV2
cdr3_length: 19
j_call: TRBJ1-5
clone_size: .
cdr3_aa: CASSRFPLRQGAFDQPQHF
cdr3_nt: TGTGCCAGCTCACGGTTCCCTCTGCGTCAGGGGGCTTTTGATCAGCCCCAGCATTTT

d_call: .
v_call: TRBV29-1
cdr3_length: 13
j_call: TRBJ1-4
clone_size: many
cdr3_aa: CSVEVETNEKLFF
cdr3_nt: TGCAGCGTTGAAGTTGAGACTAATGAAAAACTGTTTTTT

d_call: .
v_call: TRBV7-9
cdr3_length: 17
j_call: TRBJ1-3
clone_size: once
cdr3_aa: CASSLRIQRHSGNTIYF
cdr3_nt: TGTGCCAGCAGCCTTAGAATACAGCGACACTCTGGAAACACCATATATTTT

d_call: .
v_call: TRBV29-1
cdr3_length: 12
j_call: TRBJ2-7
clone_size: many
cdr3_aa: CSVASSSYEQYF
cdr3_nt: TGCAGCGTTGCATCGAGCTCCTACGAGCAGTACTTC

d_call: .
v_call: TRBV20-1
cdr3_length: 14
j_call: TRBJ1-4
clone_size: many
cdr3_aa: CSASPHATNEKLFF
cdr3_nt: TGCAGTGCTAGCCCTCATGCAACTAATGAAAAACTGTTTTTT

d_call: TRBD2
v_call: TRBV20-1
cdr3_length: 18
j_call: TRBJ2-7
clone_size: .
cdr3_aa: CSARDWPQLAGETYEQYF
cdr3_nt: TGCAGTGCTAGAGATTGGCCCCAACTAGCGGGGGAAACCTACGAGCAGTACTTC

d_call: TRBD1
v_call: TRBV7-2
cdr3_length: 14
j_call: TRBJ1-2
clone_size: many
cdr3_aa: CASSSLDRSYGYTF
cdr3_nt: TGTGCCAGCAGCTCCTTGGACAGGTCCTATGGCTACACCTTC

d_call: TRBD1
v_call: TRBV7-2
cdr3_length: 15
j_call: TRBJ2-7
clone_size: few
cdr3_aa: CASSLEGQGAGEQYF
cdr3_nt: TGTGCCAGCAGCTTAGAGGGCCAGGGGGCGGGGGAGCAGTACTTC

d_call: TRBD1
v_call: TRBV12-3/TRBV12-4
cdr3_length: 15
j_call: TRBJ1-4
clone_size: .
cdr3_aa: CASSRGQGLTEKLFF
cdr3_nt: TGTGCCAGCAGTCGGGGACAGGGCCTTACTGAAAAACTGTTTTTT

d_call: .
v_call: TRBV10-3
cdr3_length: 13
j_call: TRBJ2-2
clone_size: .
cdr3_aa: CAISGSDTGELFF
cdr3_nt: TGTGCCATCAGCGGGAGCGACACCGGGGAGCTGTTTTTT

d_call: TRBD2
v_call: TRBV12-3/TRBV12-4
cdr3_length: 14
j_call: TRBJ2-7
clone_size: .
cdr3_aa: CASSLEAGAREQYF
cdr3_nt: TGTGCCAGCAGTTTAGAAGCGGGAGCTCGGGAGCAGTACTTC

d_call: .
v_call: TRBV19
cdr3_length: 12
j_call: TRBJ1-2
clone_size: many
cdr3_aa: CASRWGRSGYTF
cdr3_nt: TGTGCCAGTAGGTGGGGGCGGAGTGGCTACACCTTC

d_call: .
v_call: TRBV9
cdr3_length: 13
j_call: TRBJ2-2
clone_size: few
cdr3_aa: CASSQTLAGELFF
cdr3_nt: TGTGCCAGCAGCCAGACGTTGGCCGGGGAGCTGTTTTTT